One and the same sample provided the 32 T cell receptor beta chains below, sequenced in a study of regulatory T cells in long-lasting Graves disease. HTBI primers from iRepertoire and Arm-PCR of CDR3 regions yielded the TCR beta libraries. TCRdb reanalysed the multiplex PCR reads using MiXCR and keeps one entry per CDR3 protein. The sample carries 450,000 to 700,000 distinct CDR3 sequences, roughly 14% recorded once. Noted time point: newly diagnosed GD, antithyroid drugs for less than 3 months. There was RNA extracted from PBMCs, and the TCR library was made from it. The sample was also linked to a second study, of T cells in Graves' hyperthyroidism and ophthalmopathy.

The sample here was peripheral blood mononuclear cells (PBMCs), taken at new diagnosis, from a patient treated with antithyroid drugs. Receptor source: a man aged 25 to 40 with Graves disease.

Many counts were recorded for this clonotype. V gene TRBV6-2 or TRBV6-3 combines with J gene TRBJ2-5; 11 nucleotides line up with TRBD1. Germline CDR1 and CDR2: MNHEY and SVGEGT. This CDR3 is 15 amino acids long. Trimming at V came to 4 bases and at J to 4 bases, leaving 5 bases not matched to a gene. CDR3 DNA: TGTGCCAGCAGTTCCCCGGGACAGGGGGGAGAGACCCAGTACTTC. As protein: CASSSPGQGGETQYF.

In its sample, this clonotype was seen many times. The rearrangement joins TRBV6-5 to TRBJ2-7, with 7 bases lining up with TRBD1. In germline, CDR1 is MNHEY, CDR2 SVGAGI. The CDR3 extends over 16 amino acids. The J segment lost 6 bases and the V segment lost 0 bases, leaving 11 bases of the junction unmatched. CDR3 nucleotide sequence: TGTGCCAGCAGTTACTCGTTACACAGGGGTCCTGGCGAGCAGTACTTC. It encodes CASSYSLHRGPGEQYF.

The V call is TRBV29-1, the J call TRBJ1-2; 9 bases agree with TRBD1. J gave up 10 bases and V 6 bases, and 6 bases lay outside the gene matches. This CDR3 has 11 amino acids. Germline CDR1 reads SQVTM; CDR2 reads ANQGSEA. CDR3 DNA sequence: TGCAGCGTAAACAGGGGGCGAGTCTACACCTTC. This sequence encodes CSVNRGRVYTF.

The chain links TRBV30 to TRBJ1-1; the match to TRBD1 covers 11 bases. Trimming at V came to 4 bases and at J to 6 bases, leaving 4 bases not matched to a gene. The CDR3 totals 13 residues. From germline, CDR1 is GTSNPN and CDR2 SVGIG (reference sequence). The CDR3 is CAWNRDRGSEAFF. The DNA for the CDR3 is TGTGCCTGGAATAGGGACAGGGGGTCTGAAGCTTTCTTT.

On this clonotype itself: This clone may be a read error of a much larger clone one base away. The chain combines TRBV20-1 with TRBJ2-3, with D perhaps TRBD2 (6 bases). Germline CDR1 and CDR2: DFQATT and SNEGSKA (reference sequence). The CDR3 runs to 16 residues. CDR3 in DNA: TGCAGTGCCCCCCTCCCTACGCTCACTAGCACATATACGCAGTATTTT. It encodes CSAPLPTLTSTYTQYF.

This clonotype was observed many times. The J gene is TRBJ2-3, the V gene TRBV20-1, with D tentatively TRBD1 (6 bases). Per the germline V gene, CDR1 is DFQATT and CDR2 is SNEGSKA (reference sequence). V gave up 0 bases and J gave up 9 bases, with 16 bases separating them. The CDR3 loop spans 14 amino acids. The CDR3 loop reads CSARDPDRRLTQYF. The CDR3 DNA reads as TGCAGTGCTAGAGATCCCGACAGGCGCTTGACGCAGTATTTT.

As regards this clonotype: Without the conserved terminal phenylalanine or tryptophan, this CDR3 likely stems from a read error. Here the CDR3 reads CATRGAGKSNEQFL. The CDR3 coding sequence is TGTGCCACCAGGGGGGCAGGGAAATCTAATGAGCAGTTCCTC. The chain combines TRBV24-1 with TRBJ2-1, with TRBD1 as a possible D gene (6 bases). This CDR3 is built from 14 residues. The V end was cut by 7 bases, the J end by 7 bases, with 16 bases between. Germline V gives CDR1 KGHDR, CDR2 SFDVKD.

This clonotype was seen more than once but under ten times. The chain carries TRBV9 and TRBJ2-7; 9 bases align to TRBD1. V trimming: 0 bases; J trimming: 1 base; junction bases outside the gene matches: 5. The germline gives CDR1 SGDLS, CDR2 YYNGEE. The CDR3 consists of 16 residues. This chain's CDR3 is CASSVGGTGRSYEQYF. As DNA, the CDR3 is TGTGCCAGCAGCGTAGGTGGGACAGGGAGGTCCTACGAGCAGTACTTC. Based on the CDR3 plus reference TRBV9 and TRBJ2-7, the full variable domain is DSGVTQTPKHLITATGQRVTLRCSPRSGDLSVYWYQQSLDQGLQFLIQYYNGEERAKGNILERFSAQQFPDLHSELNLSSLELGDSALYFCASSVGGTGRSYEQYFGPGTRLTVT.

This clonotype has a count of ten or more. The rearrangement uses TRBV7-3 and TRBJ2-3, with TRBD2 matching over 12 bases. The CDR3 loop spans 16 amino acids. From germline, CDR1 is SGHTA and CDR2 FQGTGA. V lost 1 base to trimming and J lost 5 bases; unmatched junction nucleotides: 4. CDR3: CASSLMTSGRGDTQYF. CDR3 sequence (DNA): TGTGCCAGCAGCTTAATGACTAGCGGGAGAGGAGATACGCAGTATTTT. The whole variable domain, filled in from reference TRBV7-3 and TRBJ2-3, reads GAGVSQTPSNKVTEKGKYVELRCDPISGHTALYWYRQSLGQGPEFLIYFQGTGAADDSGLPNDRFFAVRPEGSVSTLKIQRTERGDSAVYLCASSLMTSGRGDTQYFGPGTRLTVL.

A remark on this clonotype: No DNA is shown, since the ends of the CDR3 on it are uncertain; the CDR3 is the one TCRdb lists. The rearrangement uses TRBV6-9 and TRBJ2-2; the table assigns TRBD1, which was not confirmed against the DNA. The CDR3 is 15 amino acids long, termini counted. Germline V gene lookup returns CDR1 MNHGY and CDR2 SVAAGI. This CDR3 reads CASSGPGRTPGSCFF.

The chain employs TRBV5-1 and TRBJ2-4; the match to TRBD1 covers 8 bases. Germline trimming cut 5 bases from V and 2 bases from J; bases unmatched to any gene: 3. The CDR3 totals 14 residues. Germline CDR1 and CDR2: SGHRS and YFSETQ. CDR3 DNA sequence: TGCGCCAGCAGTCAGGGGGCAACCAAAAACATTCAGTACTTC. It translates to CASSQGATKNIQYF.

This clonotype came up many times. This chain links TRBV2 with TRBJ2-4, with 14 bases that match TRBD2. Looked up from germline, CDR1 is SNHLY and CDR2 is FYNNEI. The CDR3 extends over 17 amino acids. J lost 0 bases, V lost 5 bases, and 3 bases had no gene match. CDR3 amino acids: CASSLGLAGVAKNIQYF. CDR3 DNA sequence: TGTGCCAGCAGTCTGGGACTAGCGGGAGTAGCCAAAAACATTCAGTACTTC.

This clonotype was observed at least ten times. This CDR3 reads CASSYGRQALHF. CDR3 bases: TGTGCCAGCAGCTACGGTCGGCAGGCCCTCCACTTT. The V and J genes are TRBV5-6 and TRBJ1-6, with D hard to call. The germline V gene has CDR1 SGHDT and CDR2 YYEEEE. The CDR3 covers 12 residues. V gave up 3 bases and J gave up 14 bases, with 12 bases separating them. The entire variable domain, with the rest obtained from reference TRBV5-6 and TRBJ1-6, is as follows: DAGVTQSPTHLIKTRGQQVTLRCSPKSGHDTVSWYQQALGQGPQFIFQYYEEEERQRGNFPDRFSGHQFPNYSSELNVNALLLGDSALYLCASSYGRQALHFGNGTRLTVT.

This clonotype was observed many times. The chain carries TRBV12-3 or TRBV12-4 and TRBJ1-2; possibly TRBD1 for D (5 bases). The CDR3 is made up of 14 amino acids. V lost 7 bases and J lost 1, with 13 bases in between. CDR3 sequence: CASTGGLVNYGYTF. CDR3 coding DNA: TGTGCCAGCACTGGGGGTTTGGTTAACTATGGCTACACCTTC.

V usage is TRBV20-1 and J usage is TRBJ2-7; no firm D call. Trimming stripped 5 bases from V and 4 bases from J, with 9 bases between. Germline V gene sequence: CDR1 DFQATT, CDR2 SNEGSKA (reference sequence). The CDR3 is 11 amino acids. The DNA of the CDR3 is TGCAGTGCTCTTATGGGTTACGAGCAGTACTTC. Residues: CSALMGYEQYF.

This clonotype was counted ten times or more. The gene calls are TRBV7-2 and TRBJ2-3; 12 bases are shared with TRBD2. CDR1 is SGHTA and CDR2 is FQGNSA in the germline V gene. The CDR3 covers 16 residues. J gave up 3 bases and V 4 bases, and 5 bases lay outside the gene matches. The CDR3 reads CASSSRLAGDTDTQYF. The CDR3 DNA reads TGTGCCAGCAGCTCCAGACTAGCGGGAGATACAGATACGCAGTATTTT.

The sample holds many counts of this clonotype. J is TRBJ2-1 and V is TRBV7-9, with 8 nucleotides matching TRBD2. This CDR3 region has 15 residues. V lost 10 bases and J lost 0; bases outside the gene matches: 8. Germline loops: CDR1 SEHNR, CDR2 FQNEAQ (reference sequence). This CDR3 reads CANQQRESSYNEQFF. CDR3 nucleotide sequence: TGTGCCAACCAACAGCGGGAGAGCTCCTACAATGAGCAGTTCTTC.

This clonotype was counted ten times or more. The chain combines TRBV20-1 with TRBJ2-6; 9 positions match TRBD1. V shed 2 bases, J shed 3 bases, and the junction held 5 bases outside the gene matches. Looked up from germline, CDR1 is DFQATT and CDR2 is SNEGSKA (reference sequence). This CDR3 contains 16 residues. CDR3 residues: CSARKDRGGGANVLTF. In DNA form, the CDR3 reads TGCAGTGCTAGAAAGGACAGGGGCGGTGGGGCCAACGTCCTGACTTTC.

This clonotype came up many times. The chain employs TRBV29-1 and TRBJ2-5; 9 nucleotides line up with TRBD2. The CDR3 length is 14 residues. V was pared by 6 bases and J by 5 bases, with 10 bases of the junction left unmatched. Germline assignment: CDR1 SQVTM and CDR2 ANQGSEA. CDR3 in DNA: TGCAGCGTCGGCGTAGCGGGAGTCGGGGAGACCCAGTACTTC. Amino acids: CSVGVAGVGETQYF.

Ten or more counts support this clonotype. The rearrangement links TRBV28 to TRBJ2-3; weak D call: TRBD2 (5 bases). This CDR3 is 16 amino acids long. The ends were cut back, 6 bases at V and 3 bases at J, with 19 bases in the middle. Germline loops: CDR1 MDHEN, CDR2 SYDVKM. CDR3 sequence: CASSSPGLFGTDTQYF. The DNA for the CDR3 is TGTGCCAGCAGCTCACCCGGACTTTTTGGGACAGATACGCAGTATTTT.

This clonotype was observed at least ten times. The CDR3 loop reads CASRTGLAGLLDEQYF. CDR3 DNA sequence: TGCGCCAGCAGAACGGGACTAGCGGGCCTCTTGGACGAGCAGTACTTC. The chain links TRBV5-1 to TRBJ2-7; 12 bases line up with TRBD2. In germline, CDR1 is SGHRS, CDR2 YFSETQ. The trim removed 5 bases at V and 5 bases at J, leaving 11 bases unmatched. The CDR3 loop spans 16 amino acids.

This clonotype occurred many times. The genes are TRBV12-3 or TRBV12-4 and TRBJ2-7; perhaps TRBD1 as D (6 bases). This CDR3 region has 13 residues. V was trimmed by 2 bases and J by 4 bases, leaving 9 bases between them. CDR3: CASSLTGWYEQYF. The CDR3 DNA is TGTGCCAGCAGTTTAACAGGGTGGTACGAGCAGTACTTC.

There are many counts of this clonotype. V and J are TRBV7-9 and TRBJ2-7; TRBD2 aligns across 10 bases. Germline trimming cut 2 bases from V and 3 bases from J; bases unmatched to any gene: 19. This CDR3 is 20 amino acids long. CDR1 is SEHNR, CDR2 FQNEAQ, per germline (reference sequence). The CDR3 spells CASSLIPTGRTSGAFYEQYF. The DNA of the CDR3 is TGTGCCAGCAGCTTAATCCCAACCGGGAGGACTAGCGGCGCTTTCTACGAGCAGTACTTC.

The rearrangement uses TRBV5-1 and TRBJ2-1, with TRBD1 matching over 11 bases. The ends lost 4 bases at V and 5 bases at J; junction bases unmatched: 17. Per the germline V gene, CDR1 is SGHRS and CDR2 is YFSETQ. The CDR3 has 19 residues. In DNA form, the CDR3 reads TGCGCCAGCAGCCGGACAGGGGGCGGAGCGGGAGTACGGGACAATGAGCAGTTCTTC. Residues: CASSRTGGGAGVRDNEQFF.

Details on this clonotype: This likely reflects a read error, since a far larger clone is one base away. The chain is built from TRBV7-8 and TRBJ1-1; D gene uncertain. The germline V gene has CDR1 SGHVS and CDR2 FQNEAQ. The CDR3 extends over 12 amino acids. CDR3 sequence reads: CASSLVNAEAFF. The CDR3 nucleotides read TGTGCCAGCAGCTTAGTGAACGCTGAAGCTTTCTTT.

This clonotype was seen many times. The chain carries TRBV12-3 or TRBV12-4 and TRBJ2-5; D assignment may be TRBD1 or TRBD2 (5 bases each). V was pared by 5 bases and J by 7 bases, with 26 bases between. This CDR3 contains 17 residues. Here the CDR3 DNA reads TGTGCCAGCAGTCTCGGAACCGGGACGCCGCATAGAGTGACCCAGTACTTC. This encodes CASSLGTGTPHRVTQYF.

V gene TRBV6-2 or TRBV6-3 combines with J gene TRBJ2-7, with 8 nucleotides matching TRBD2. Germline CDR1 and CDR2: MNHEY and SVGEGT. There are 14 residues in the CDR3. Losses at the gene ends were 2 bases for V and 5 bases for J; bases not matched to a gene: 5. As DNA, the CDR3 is TGTGCCAGCAGTTACAGAAGCGGGAGCAACGAGCAGTACTTC. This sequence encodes CASSYRSGSNEQYF.

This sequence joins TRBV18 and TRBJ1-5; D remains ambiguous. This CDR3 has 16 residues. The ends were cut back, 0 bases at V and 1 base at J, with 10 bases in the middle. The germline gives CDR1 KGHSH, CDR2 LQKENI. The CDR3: CASSPPGMRSNQPQHF. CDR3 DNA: TGTGCCAGCTCACCACCCGGGATGAGAAGCAATCAGCCCCAGCATTTT.

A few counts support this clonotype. Here the CDR3 DNA reads TGCGCCAGCAGCCCCCAGACAGTCTCTGGAAACACCATATATTTT. Translating it yields CASSPQTVSGNTIYF. The chain recombines TRBV5-1 with TRBJ1-3; D is possibly TRBD1 (5 bases). The V gene lost 4 bases and the J gene lost 0 bases, with 11 bases spanning the gap. In germline, CDR1 is SGHRS, CDR2 YFSETQ. The CDR3 extends over 15 amino acids.

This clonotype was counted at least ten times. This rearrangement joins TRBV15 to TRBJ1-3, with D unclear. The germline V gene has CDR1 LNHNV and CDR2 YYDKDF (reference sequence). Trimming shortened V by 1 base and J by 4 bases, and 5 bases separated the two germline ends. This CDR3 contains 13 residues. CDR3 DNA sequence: TGTGCCACCAGCAGAGTCTGGGGAAACACCATATATTTT. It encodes CATSRVWGNTIYF.

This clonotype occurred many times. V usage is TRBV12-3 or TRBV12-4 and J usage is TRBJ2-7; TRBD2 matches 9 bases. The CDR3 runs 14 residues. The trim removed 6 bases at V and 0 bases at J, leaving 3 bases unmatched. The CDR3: CASSAGGSSYEQYF. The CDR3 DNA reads TGTGCCAGCAGCGCGGGGGGGAGCTCCTACGAGCAGTACTTC.

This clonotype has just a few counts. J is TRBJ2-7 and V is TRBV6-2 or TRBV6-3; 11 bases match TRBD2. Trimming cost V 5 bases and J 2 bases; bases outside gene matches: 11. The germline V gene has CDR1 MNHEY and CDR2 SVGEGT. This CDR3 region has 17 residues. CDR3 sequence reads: CASSRPSGRLGTYEQYF. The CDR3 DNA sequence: TGTGCCAGCAGTCGGCCTAGCGGGAGGCTCGGGACCTACGAGCAGTACTTC.